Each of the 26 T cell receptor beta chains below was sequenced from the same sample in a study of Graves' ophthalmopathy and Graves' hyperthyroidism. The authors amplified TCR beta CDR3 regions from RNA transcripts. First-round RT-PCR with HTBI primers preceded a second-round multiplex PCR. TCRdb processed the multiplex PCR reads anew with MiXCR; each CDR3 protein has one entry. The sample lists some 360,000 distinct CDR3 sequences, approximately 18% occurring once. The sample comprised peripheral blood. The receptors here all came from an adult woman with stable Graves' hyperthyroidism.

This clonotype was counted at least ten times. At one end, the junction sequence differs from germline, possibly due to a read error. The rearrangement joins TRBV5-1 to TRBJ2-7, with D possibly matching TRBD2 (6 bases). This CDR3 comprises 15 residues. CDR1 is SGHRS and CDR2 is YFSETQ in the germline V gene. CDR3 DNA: TGTGCCAGCAGTTTAGGGGCGGGGAGCTCCTACGAGCAGTACTTC. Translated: CASSLGAGSSYEQYF.

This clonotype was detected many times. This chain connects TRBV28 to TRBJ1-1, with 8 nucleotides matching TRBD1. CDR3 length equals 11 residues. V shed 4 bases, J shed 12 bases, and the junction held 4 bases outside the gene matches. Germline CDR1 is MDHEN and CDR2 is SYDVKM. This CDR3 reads CASSWDRSPFF. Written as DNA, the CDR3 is TGTGCCAGCAGTTGGGACAGGAGCCCTTTCTTT.

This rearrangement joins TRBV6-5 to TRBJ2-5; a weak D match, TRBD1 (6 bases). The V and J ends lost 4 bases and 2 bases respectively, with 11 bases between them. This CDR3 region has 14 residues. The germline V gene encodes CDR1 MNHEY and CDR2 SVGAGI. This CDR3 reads CASSSGTPQETQYF. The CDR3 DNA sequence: TGTGCCAGCAGTTCCGGGACACCGCAAGAGACCCAGTACTTC.

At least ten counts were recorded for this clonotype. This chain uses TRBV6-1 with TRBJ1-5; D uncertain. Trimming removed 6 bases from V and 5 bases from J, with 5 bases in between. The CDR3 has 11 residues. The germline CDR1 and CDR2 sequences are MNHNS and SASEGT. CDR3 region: CASRSDQPQHF. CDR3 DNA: TGTGCCAGCAGGTCAGATCAGCCCCAGCATTTT.

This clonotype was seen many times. In DNA form, the CDR3 reads TGTGCCAGCAGTTACTCGATCAGGCGGGTGACCTCCTACGAGCAGTACTTC. Translated: CASSYSIRRVTSYEQYF. The J gene is TRBJ2-7, the V gene TRBV6-2 or TRBV6-3; TRBD2 might be the D (5 bases). CDR3 length equals 17 residues. Germline-derived CDR1 and CDR2 are MNHEY and SVGEGT. V dropped 0 bases and J dropped 0 bases, with 15 bases sitting between them.

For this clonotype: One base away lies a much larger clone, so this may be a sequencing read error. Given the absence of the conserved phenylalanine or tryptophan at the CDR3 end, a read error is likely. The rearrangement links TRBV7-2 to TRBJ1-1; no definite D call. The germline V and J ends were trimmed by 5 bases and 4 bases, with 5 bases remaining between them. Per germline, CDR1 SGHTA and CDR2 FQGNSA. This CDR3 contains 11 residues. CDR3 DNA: TGTGCCAGCAGCCCGATCACTGAAGCTTTCTAT. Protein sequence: CASSPITEAFY.

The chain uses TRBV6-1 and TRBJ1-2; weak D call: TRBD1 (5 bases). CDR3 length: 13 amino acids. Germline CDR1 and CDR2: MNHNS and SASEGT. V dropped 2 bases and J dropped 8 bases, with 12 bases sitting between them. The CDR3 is CASSEFRERGYTF. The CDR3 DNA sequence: TGTGCCAGCAGTGAATTCAGGGAACGAGGCTACACCTTC.

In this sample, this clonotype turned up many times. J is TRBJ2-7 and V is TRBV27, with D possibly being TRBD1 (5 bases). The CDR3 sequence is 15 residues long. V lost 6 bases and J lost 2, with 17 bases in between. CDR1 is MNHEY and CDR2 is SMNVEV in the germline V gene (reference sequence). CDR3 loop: CASSEQAPITYEQYF. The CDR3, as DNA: TGTGCCAGCAGCGAACAGGCCCCCATTACCTACGAGCAGTACTTC.

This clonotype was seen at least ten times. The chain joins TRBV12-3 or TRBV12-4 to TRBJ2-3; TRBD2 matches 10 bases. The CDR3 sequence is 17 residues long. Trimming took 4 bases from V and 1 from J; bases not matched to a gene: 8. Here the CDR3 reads CASSYIAGGVGTDTQYF. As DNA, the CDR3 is TGTGCCAGCAGTTACATAGCGGGAGGTGTAGGCACAGATACGCAGTATTTT.

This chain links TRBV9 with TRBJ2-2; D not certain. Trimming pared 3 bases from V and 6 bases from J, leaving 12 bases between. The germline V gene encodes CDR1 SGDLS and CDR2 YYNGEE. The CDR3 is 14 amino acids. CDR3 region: CASSGKGSSGELFF. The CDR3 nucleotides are TGTGCCAGCAGCGGGAAGGGTTCATCCGGGGAGCTGTTTTTT. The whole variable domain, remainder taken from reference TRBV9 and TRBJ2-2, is DSGVTQTPKHLITATGQRVTLRCSPRSGDLSVYWYQQSLDQGLQFLIQYYNGEERAKGNILERFSAQQFPDLHSELNLSSLELGDSALYFCASSGKGSSGELFFGEGSRLTVL.

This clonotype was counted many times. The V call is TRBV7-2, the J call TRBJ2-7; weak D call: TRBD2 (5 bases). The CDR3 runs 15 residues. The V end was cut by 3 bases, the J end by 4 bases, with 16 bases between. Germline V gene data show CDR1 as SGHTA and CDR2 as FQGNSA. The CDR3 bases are TGTGCCAGCAGCTTCGGTGGGAGTAGCCCGTACGAGCAGTACTTC. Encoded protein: CASSFGGSSPYEQYF.

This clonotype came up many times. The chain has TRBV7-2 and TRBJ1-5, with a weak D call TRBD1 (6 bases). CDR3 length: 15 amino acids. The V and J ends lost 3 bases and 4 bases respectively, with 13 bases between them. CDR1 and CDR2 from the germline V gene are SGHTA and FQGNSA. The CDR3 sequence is CASSLGASLNQPQHF. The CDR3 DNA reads TGTGCCAGCAGCTTGGGGGCATCGTTGAATCAGCCCCAGCATTTT.

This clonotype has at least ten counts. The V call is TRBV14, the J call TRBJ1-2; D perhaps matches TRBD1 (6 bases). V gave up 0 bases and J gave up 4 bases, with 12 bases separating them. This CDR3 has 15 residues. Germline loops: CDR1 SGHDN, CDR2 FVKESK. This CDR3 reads CASSQDSGDVYGYTF. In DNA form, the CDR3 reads TGTGCCAGCAGCCAAGACTCAGGGGACGTCTATGGCTACACCTTC.

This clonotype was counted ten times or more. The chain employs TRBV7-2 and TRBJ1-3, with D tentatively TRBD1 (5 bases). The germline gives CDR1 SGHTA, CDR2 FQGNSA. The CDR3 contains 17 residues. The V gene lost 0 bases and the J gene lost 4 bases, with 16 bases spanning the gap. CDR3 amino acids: CASSLALGQGGGNTIYF. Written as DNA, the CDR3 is TGTGCCAGCAGCTTAGCTTTAGGGCAGGGTGGGGGAAACACCATATATTTT. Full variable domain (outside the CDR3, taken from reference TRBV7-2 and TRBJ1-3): GAGVSQSPSNKVTEKGKDVELRCDPISGHTALYWYRQSLGQGLEFLIYFQGNSAPDKSGLPSDRFSAERTGGSVSTLTIQRTQQEDSAVYLCASSLALGQGGGNTIYFGEGSWLTVV.

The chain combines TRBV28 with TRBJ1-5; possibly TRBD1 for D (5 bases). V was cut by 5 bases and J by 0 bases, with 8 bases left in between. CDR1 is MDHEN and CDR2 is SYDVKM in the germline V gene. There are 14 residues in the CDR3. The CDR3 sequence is CASSATVSNQPQHF. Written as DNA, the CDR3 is TGTGCCAGCAGTGCGACAGTTAGCAATCAGCCCCAGCATTTT.

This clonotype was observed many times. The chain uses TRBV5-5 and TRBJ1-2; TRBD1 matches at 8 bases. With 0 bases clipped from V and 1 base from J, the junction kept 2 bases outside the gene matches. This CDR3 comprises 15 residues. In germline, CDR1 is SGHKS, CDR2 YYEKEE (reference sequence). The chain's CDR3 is CASSLGQGLNYGYTF. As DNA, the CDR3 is TGTGCCAGCAGCTTGGGACAGGGGCTTAACTATGGCTACACCTTC.

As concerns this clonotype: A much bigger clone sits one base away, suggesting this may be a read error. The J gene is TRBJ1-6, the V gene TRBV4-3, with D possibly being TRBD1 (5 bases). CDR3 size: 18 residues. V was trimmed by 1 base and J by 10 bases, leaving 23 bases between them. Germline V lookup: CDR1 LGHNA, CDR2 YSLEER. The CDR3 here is CASSQARTSTLRGSPLHF. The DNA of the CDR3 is TGCGCCAGCAGCCAAGCGAGGACATCTACCTTGAGAGGGTCACCCCTCCACTTT.

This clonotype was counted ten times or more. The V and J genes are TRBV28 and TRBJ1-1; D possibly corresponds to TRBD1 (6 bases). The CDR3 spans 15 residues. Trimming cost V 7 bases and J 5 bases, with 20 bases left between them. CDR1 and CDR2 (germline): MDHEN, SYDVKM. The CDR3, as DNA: TGTGCCAGCACCGCAAGGGGCAGGGGAGGTACTGAAGCTTTCTTT. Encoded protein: CASTARGRGGTEAFF. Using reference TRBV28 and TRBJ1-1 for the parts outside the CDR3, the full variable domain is DVKVTQSSRYLVKRTGEKVFLECVQDMDHENMFWYRQDPGLGLRLIYFSYDVKMKEKGDIPEGYSVSREKKERFSLILESASTNQTSMYLCASTARGRGGTEAFFGQGTRLTVV.

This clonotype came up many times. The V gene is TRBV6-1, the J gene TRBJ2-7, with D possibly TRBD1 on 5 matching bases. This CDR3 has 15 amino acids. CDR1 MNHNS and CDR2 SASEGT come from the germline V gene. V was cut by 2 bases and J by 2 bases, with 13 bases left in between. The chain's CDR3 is CASSEPWSGPYEQYF. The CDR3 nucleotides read TGTGCCAGCAGTGAACCGTGGTCAGGGCCCTACGAGCAGTACTTC.

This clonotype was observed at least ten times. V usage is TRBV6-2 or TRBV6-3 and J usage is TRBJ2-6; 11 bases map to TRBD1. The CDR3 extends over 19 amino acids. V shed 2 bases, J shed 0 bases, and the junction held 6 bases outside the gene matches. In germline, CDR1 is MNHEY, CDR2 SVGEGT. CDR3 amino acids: CASSYIRDRGTSGANVLTF. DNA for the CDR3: TGTGCCAGCAGTTACATCCGGGACAGGGGGACCTCTGGGGCCAACGTCCTGACTTTC.

CDR3 in amino acids: CASSPNPGLAFYEQYF. As DNA, the CDR3 is TGTGCCAGCAGCCCCAACCCGGGACTAGCGTTCTACGAGCAGTACTTC. The J gene is TRBJ2-7, the V gene TRBV4-2; 10 nucleotides line up with TRBD2. CDR1 LGHNA and CDR2 YNFKEQ come from the germline V gene. The CDR3 runs to 16 residues. Trimming at V came to 4 bases and at J to 3 bases, leaving 9 bases not matched to a gene.

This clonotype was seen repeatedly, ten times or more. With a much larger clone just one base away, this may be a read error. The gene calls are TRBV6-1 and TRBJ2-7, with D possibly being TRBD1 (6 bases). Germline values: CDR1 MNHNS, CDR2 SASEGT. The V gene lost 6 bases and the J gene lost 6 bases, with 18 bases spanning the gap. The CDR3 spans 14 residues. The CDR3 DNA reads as TGTGCCAGCAGGACCGGGGCAGGGGTATTCGAGCAGTACTTC. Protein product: CASRTGAGVFEQYF.

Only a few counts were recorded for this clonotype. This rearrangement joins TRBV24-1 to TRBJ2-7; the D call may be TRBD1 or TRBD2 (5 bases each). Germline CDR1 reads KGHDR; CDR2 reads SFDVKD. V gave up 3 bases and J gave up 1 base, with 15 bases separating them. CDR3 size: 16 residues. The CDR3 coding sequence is TGTGCCACCAGTGATACCGCGACTGGGGGATCCTACGAGCAGTACTTC. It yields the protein CATSDTATGGSYEQYF.

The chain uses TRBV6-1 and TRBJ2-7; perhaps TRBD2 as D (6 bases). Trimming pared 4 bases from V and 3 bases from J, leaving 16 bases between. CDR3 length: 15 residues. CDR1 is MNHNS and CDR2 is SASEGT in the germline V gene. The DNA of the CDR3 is TGTGCCAGCAGTGGACCGGCGGGGACCATCTACGAGCAGTACTTC. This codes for CASSGPAGTIYEQYF.

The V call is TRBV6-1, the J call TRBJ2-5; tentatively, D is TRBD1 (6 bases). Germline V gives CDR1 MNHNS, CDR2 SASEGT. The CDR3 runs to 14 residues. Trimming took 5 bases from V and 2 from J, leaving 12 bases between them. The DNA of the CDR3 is TGTGCCAGCAGTCAGGGGACACTTCAAGAGACCCAGTACTTC. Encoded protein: CASSQGTLQETQYF.

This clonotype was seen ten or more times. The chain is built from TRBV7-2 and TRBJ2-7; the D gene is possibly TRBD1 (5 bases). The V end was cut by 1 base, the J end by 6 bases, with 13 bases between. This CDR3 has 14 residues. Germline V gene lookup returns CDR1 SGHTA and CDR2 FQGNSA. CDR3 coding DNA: TGTGCCAGCAGCTTAGTAAAGGGGTACTCCGAGCAGTACTTC. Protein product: CASSLVKGYSEQYF.